These 2 T cell receptor beta chains were sequenced from one sample in a study of T cell repertoires in cytomegalovirus infection. Via MiXCR, TCRdb re-called the reads, giving one row per CDR3 protein. The profile covers about 310,000 distinct CDR3 sequences, with around a sixth appearing a single time and 9.5% to 15% taken by the ten largest. The sequencing sample was made of PBMCs. Receptor source: a human donor in good health (CMV status not recorded). Some clones in this sample may be carry-over from other donors' samples.

The V gene is TRBV6-2 or TRBV6-3, the J gene TRBJ2-1; 7 bases fit TRBD1. CDR3 length: 13 amino acids. The V gene end was trimmed by 8 bases and the J gene end by 4 bases; junction bases not matched to a gene: 5. Germline V lookup: CDR1 MNHEY, CDR2 SVGEGT. The CDR3 here is CASLGQAYNEQFF. The CDR3 nucleotides are TGTGCCAGCCTTGGACAGGCATACAATGAGCAGTTCTTC.

This clonotype came up many times. Written as DNA, the CDR3 is TGTGCCAGCAGACCCCATACCCCGGGAGGGAACACTGAAGCTTTCTTT. The encoded protein is CASRPHTPGGNTEAFF. This chain connects TRBV28 to TRBJ1-1, with no clear D. CDR1 and CDR2 from the germline V gene are MDHEN and SYDVKM. CDR3 size: 16 residues. V dropped 6 bases and J dropped 1 base, with 18 bases sitting between them. Complete variable domain (other parts from reference TRBV28 and TRBJ1-1): DVKVTQSSRYLVKRTGEKVFLECVQDMDHENMFWYRQDPGLGLRLIYFSYDVKMKEKGDIPEGYSVSREKKERFSLILESASTNQTSMYLCASRPHTPGGNTEAFFGQGTRLTVV.